This record covers a single T cell receptor (beta chain). CDR3 length equals 11 residues. Looked up from germline, CDR1 is SGHAT and CDR2 is FQNNGV. V lost 3 bases, J lost 14 bases, and 0 bases stayed unmatched. Sequencing libraries for TCR beta were prepared with iRepertoire HTBI primers and Arm-PCR of CDR3 regions. In TCRdb, the multiplex PCR reads were re-called with MiXCR into one record per CDR3 protein. This sample has about 560,000 distinct CDR3 sequences, with approximately 16% found just once. Time point reported: newly diagnosed GD, antithyroid drugs for less than 3 months. RNA isolated from PBMCs was used to make the TCR library. Per American Thyroid Association guidelines, Graves' disease was diagnosed. This sample stems from a study of regulatory T cells in long-lasting Graves disease. On the study more broadly: The antithyroid drugs taken by newly diagnosed Graves' patients had been used for under 3 months.

This same sample was also part of a study on T cells in Graves' hyperthyroidism and ophthalmopathy. From that paper: Ophthalmopathy, which appeared later, was predicted by the model a median about 6.8 months before onset.

The sample was peripheral blood mononuclear cells (PBMCs), taken at new diagnosis, from a patient treated with antithyroid drugs. The clonotype comes from a man younger than 35 with Graves disease. This sequence joins TRBV11-2 and TRBJ2-1; TRBD2 aligns across 11 bases. The chain's CDR3 is CASSFSGREFF. The CDR3 DNA reads TGTGCCAGCAGCTTTAGCGGGAGGGAGTTCTTC.